This T cell receptor (beta chain) was captured by sequencing in a study of blood T cell repertoires in COVID-19. Deletions cut 0 bases from V and 4 bases from J, with 7 bases between. Germline CDR1 and CDR2: LGHNA and YNFKEQ. The CDR3 covers 14 residues. The table came from immunoSEQ multiplex PCR; TCRdb's copy has only in-frame clones and leaves some out. The table shows some 90,000 clones, with about 70% occurring only once. The sequenced sample was peripheral blood. V usage is TRBV4-2 and J usage is TRBJ2-1; D uncertain. The TCR comes from an older woman in a cohort sampled during active or convalescent COVID-19. CDR3 sequence: CASSQDEAYNEQFF. In nucleotides, the CDR3 is TGTGCCAGCAGCCAAGATGAGGCTTACAATGAGCAGTTCTTC.